The 21 T cell receptor beta chains in this list originate from one sample, sequenced in a study of T cells after yellow fever vaccination. TCRdb re-called the 5' RACE reads through MiXCR, storing one row per CDR3 protein. The sample contains about 360,000 distinct CDR3 sequences, 6% to 8% of which appear only once. Sequenced here: PBMCs, sampled 5 days after the yellow fever booster vaccination. All receptors come from a man aged 30 to 45 who received the YFV17D yellow fever vaccine.

This clonotype came up many times. The J gene is TRBJ2-7, the V gene TRBV6-5, with TRBD2 as a possible D gene (6 bases). Germline values: CDR1 MNHEY, CDR2 SVGAGI. This CDR3 comprises 16 residues. Trimming left V 4 bases short and J 4 bases short, with 20 bases between. CDR3 bases: TGTGCCAGCAGTTCTGGGGCGGGGCCCGAGCTTTACGAGCAGTACTTC. Translated, it gives CASSSGAGPELYEQYF.

This clonotype appeared a few times. This chain uses TRBV29-1 with TRBJ2-1, with 14 bases identical to TRBD2. The germline gives CDR1 SQVTM, CDR2 ANQGSEA. V lost 7 bases, J lost 4 bases, and 12 bases stayed unmatched. The CDR3 length is 17 residues. This CDR3 reads CSGLAGTSGRGYNEQFF. CDR3 bases: TGCAGCGGCCTAGCTGGGACTAGCGGGAGAGGTTACAATGAGCAGTTCTTC.

This clonotype was recorded a few times. The rearrangement links TRBV7-2 to TRBJ2-2; D call uncertain. This CDR3 comprises 14 residues. Germline assignment: CDR1 SGHTA and CDR2 FQGNSA. The ends were cut back, 5 bases at V and 1 base at J, with 8 bases in the middle. CDR3 loop: CASSPPMNTGELFF. The CDR3 nucleotides are TGTGCCAGCAGCCCGCCCATGAACACCGGGGAGCTGTTTTTT. Together with reference TRBV7-2 and TRBJ2-2, the CDR3 gives the full variable domain: GAGVSQSPSNKVTEKGKDVELRCDPISGHTALYWYRQSLGQGLEFLIYFQGNSAPDKSGLPSDRFSAERTGGSVSTLTIQRTQQEDSAVYLCASSPPMNTGELFFGEGSRLTVL.

This clonotype came up many times. The CDR3 loop reads CASSQQGTWNEQYF. As DNA, the CDR3 is TGTGCCAGCAGCCAACAGGGGACATGGAACGAGCAGTACTTC. This sequence joins TRBV6-5 and TRBJ2-7; TRBD1 aligns across 7 bases. After removal of 6 bases from V and 5 bases from J, the junction contained 10 bases not matched to a gene. This CDR3 is 14 amino acids long. Germline V gene lookup returns CDR1 MNHEY and CDR2 SVGAGI.

This chain's CDR3 is CASSTPAGAETQYF. DNA for the CDR3: TGTGCCAGCAGTACCCCCGCGGGAGCCGAGACCCAGTACTTC. The chain employs TRBV28 and TRBJ2-5; 7 bases align to TRBD2. Trimming removed 5 bases from V and 5 bases from J; junction bases left unmatched: 8. From germline, CDR1 is MDHEN and CDR2 SYDVKM. The CDR3 runs 14 residues.

In its sample, this clonotype was seen a few times. The DNA for the CDR3 is TGTGCCAGCAGCCAAGAAAAGTTCCGGGCTTCCTACGAGCAGTACTTC. Protein product: CASSQEKFRASYEQYF. The rearrangement joins TRBV3-1 to TRBJ2-7; D is unclear. V gave up 0 bases and J gave up 1 base, with 13 bases separating them. The CDR3 contains 16 residues. Germline assignment: CDR1 LGHDT and CDR2 YNNKEL (reference sequence).

J is TRBJ2-5 and V is TRBV29-1; no reliable D call. The germline gives CDR1 SQVTM, CDR2 ANQGSEA. Between the trimmed V and J ends, which lost 1 base and 1 base, there was a span of 7 bases. This CDR3 contains 13 residues. CDR3 loop: CSVEGRFQETQYF. In nucleotides, the CDR3 is TGCAGCGTTGAAGGGCGGTTCCAAGAGACCCAGTACTTC.

In this sample, this clonotype turned up a few times. The chain links TRBV20-1 to TRBJ2-7; the match to TRBD2 covers 12 bases. The germline V gene encodes CDR1 DFQATT and CDR2 SNEGSKA (reference sequence). Trimming took 5 bases from V and 2 from J; bases not matched to a gene: 16. CDR3 length: 18 residues. The CDR3 nucleotides read TGCAGTGCTGTAGCGACTAGCGGGAGTATAACTCCCACCTACGAGCAGTACTTC. Its protein is CSAVATSGSITPTYEQYF.

This clonotype was detected only a few times. The chain couples TRBV18 to TRBJ2-7; D is undetermined. From germline, CDR1 is KGHSH and CDR2 LQKENI. V shed 3 bases and J shed 7 bases, with 13 bases lying between them. This CDR3 has 13 amino acids. This CDR3 is CASSPPGPGEQYF. CDR3 nucleotides: TGTGCCAGCTCACCCCCAGGCCCCGGGGAGCAGTACTTC.

This clonotype was picked up a small number of times. This rearrangement joins TRBV5-6 to TRBJ2-7; possibly TRBD2 for D (6 bases). In germline, CDR1 is SGHDT, CDR2 YYEEEE. This CDR3 is built from 15 residues. V shed 3 bases and J shed 0 bases, with 13 bases lying between them. The CDR3 coding sequence is TGTGCCAGCAGCTCCGTGGGACTTCTCTCCTACGAGCAGTACTTC. Amino acids: CASSSVGLLSYEQYF.

The genes are TRBV7-2 and TRBJ1-5, with D unresolved. Trimming removed 6 bases at V and 6 bases at J, with 12 bases between. Germline lookup yields CDR1 SGHTA and CDR2 FQGNSA. The CDR3 has 13 amino acids. In DNA, the CDR3 is TGTGCCAGCAGGCGGTTAGCAAGTCAGCCCCAGCATTTT. Protein: CASRRLASQPQHF.

Ten or more counts support this clonotype. This chain connects TRBV7-2 to TRBJ2-1; 8 positions agree with TRBD1. V shed 5 bases and J 8 bases; nucleotides not matched to a gene: 5. The germline CDR1 and CDR2 sequences are SGHTA and FQGNSA. This CDR3 has 13 amino acids. CDR3 DNA: TGTGCCAGCAGCCGGACAGGGCGGGATGAGCAGTTCTTC. Translation: CASSRTGRDEQFF.

V gene TRBV28 combines with J gene TRBJ2-1; D might be TRBD2 (6 bases). The CDR3 runs 15 residues. V lost 2 bases and J lost 4, with 12 bases in between. Germline values: CDR1 MDHEN, CDR2 SYDVKM. The CDR3 DNA reads TGTGCCAGCAGTTTAACGGAGGGCCAGTACAATGAGCAGTTCTTC. Protein product: CASSLTEGQYNEQFF.

This clonotype was observed many times. The CDR3 region has the DNA TGTGCCAGCAGCACGGGACTAGCGGCGTACAATGAGCAGTTCTTC. Protein product: CASSTGLAAYNEQFF. V and J are TRBV5-6 and TRBJ2-1; 11 bases line up with TRBD2. This CDR3 comprises 15 residues. Germline CDR1 and CDR2: SGHDT and YYEEEE. Trimming cost V 4 bases and J 4 bases; bases outside gene matches: 4. Complete variable domain (other parts from reference TRBV5-6 and TRBJ2-1): DAGVTQSPTHLIKTRGQQVTLRCSPKSGHDTVSWYQQALGQGPQFIFQYYEEEERQRGNFPDRFSGHQFPNYSSELNVNALLLGDSALYLCASSTGLAAYNEQFFGPGTRLTVL.

This clonotype was picked up a small number of times. V and J are TRBV3-1 and TRBJ2-3; TRBD2 matches 7 bases. The V gene's germline CDR1 is LGHDT and CDR2 YNNKEL (reference sequence). The J segment lost 3 bases and the V segment lost 5 bases, leaving 11 bases of the junction unmatched. There are 16 residues in the CDR3. The CDR3 DNA follows: TGTGCCAGCAGCGAGGAGCCGGGACTACCTACAGATACGCAGTATTTT. This sequence encodes CASSEEPGLPTDTQYF.

V usage is TRBV5-4 and J usage is TRBJ2-5; D tentatively fits TRBD1 or TRBD2 (6 bases each). The germline CDR1 and CDR2 sequences are SGHNT and YYREEE (reference sequence). Trimming removed 0 bases at V and 1 base at J, with 10 bases between. This CDR3 has 15 amino acids. CDR3 DNA sequence: TGTGCCAGCAGCTTGGGGGGGGCCTTCCAAGAGACCCAGTACTTC. Translation: CASSLGGAFQETQYF.

This clonotype occurred many times. The chain combines TRBV5-1 with TRBJ2-1, with 8 bases identical to TRBD2. The CDR3 is made up of 18 amino acids. Germline values: CDR1 SGHRS, CDR2 YFSETQ. Unmatched junction bases numbered 12, after V lost 2 bases and J lost 2 bases. As DNA, the CDR3 is TGCGCCAGCAGCTTCGGAAGCTCTGCGGGAGGACCCTACAATGAGCAGTTCTTC. The encoded protein is CASSFGSSAGGPYNEQFF.

This chain links TRBV29-1 with TRBJ1-1, with no clear D. The CDR3 sequence is 13 residues long. CDR1 is SQVTM, CDR2 ANQGSEA, per germline. The V and J ends lost 0 bases and 6 bases respectively, with 11 bases between them. The CDR3 reads CSVEDVREPEAFF. The CDR3 DNA is TGCAGCGTTGAAGATGTCCGGGAACCTGAAGCTTTCTTT.

The rearrangement links TRBV5-4 to TRBJ2-7; no clear D gene. The CDR3 contains 11 residues. V was clipped by 4 bases and J by 7 bases, with 9 bases between them. Germline V gene sequence: CDR1 SGHNT, CDR2 YYREEE (reference sequence). DNA of the CDR3: TGTGCCAGCAGCCAGAATCGGGAGCAGTACTTC. It encodes CASSQNREQYF.

The chain joins TRBV28 to TRBJ2-5; the match to TRBD2 covers 14 bases. The CDR3 totals 13 residues. Germline V gene data show CDR1 as MDHEN and CDR2 as SYDVKM. The ends lost 7 bases at V and 14 bases at J; junction bases unmatched: 9. The CDR3 spells CASTYSTSGRAYF. CDR3 DNA sequence: TGTGCCAGCACCTACTCGACTAGCGGGAGGGCCTACTTC.

This clonotype appeared a few times. The chain has TRBV5-4 and TRBJ2-1; D is ambiguous. The CDR3 sequence is 13 residues long. Per the germline V gene, CDR1 is SGHNT and CDR2 is YYREEE (reference sequence). Trimming took 4 bases from V and 2 from J, leaving 7 bases between them. The CDR3 bases are TGTGCCAGCAGCCCAGACACCTACAATGAGCAGTTCTTC. It specifies CASSPDTYNEQFF.